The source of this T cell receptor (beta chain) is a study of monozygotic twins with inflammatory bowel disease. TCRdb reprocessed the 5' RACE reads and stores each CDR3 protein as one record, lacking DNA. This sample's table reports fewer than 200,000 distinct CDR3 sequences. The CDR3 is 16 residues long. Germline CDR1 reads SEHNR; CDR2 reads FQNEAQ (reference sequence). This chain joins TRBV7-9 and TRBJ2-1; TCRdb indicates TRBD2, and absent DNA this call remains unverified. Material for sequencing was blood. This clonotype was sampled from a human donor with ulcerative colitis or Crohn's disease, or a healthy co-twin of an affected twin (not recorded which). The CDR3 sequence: CASSLITGRSYNEQFF.